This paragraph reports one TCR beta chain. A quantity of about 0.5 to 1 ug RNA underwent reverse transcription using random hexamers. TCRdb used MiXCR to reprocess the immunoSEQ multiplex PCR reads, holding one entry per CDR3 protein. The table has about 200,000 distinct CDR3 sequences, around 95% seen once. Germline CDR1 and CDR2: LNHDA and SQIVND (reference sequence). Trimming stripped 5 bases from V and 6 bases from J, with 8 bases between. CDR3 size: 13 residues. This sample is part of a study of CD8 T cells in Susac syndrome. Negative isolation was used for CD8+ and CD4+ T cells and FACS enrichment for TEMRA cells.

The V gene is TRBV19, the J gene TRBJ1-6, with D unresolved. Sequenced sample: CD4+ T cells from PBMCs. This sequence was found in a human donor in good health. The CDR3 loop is CASSATSNSPLHF. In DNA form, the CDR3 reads TGTGCCAGTAGTGCCACATCTAATTCACCCCTCCACTTT.